This TCR beta chain was recovered during a study of blood T cell repertoires in COVID-19. Libraries were prepared by immunoSEQ multiplex PCR; TCRdb keeps only in-frame clonotypes and omits some of them. There are 210,000 or so clones in the sample; roughly 85% occur only once, and 4% to 6% lies in the top ten. The germline V gene has CDR1 SGHTA and CDR2 FQGNSA. The length of the CDR3 is 15 residues. Unmatched junction bases numbered 8, after V lost 5 bases and J lost 4 bases. Source material: peripheral blood. The chain combines TRBV7-2 with TRBJ2-5, with 9 nucleotides matching TRBD2. The receptor comes from a man between 50 and 59 years old with COVID-19, enrolled during active disease. CDR3 sequence reads: CASSDRRGGRETQYF. The DNA of the CDR3 is TGTGCCAGCAGCGATAGGCGGGGGGGCCGAGAGACCCAGTACTTC.